This passage covers 26 T cell receptor beta chains from one sample sequenced in a study of graft-versus-host responses after intestinal transplantation. Here immunoSEQ multiplex PCR was the method, and the copy in TCRdb shows in-frame clones only, minus some. The sample carries around 54,000 clones, about 89% recorded once. The specimen comprised PBMCs, sampled nearly 670 days after intestinal transplant. These receptor sequences come from a human patient who received an intestinal transplant, so some T cells may come from the graft donor.

This chain joins TRBV6-6 and TRBJ2-7; either TRBD1 or TRBD2 may fit D (5 bases each). CDR3 length: 14 residues. From germline, CDR1 is MNHNY and CDR2 SVGAGI (reference sequence). With 8 bases removed from V and 2 bases from J, the gap between germline ends came to 16 bases. The CDR3 region has the DNA TGTGCCAGCCGTTGGTGGGACGGAGCCTACGAGCAGTACTTC. Protein product: CASRWWDGAYEQYF.

This chain connects TRBV4-1 to TRBJ2-4, with 8 bases identical to TRBD1. The CDR3 contains 15 residues. The V and J ends lost 3 bases and 7 bases, in that order; junction bases with no gene match: 8. Germline V CDR1 and CDR2: MGHRA, YSYEKL. DNA for the CDR3: TGCGCCAGCAGCCACTCCGGGACAGGCGGTAACATTCAGTACTTC. Amino acids: CASSHSGTGGNIQYF.

J is TRBJ2-3 and V is TRBV6-1, with D tentatively TRBD1 or TRBD2 (6 bases each). The ends were cut back, 2 bases at V and 6 bases at J, with 12 bases in the middle. There are 14 residues in the CDR3. CDR1 and CDR2 (germline): MNHNS, SASEGT. CDR3 in DNA: TGTGCCAGCAGTGAATGGGTAGGGGGGGATACGCAGTATTTT. This gives the protein CASSEWVGGDTQYF.

This clone was detected a few times. V gene TRBV9 combines with J gene TRBJ1-5; no reliable D call. Germline CDR1 is SGDLS and CDR2 is YYNGEE. The CDR3 extends over 12 amino acids. Trimming shortened V by 6 bases and J by 1 base, and 5 bases separated the two germline ends. CDR3 region: CASILSNQPQHF. The CDR3 DNA reads TGTGCCAGCATTCTCAGCAATCAGCCCCAGCATTTT.

The V gene is TRBV6-6, the J gene TRBJ1-6; 8 positions agree with TRBD1. CDR3 length equals 16 residues. The V gene end was trimmed by 5 bases and the J gene end by 9 bases; junction bases not matched to a gene: 12. Germline values: CDR1 MNHNY, CDR2 SVGAGI (reference sequence). The CDR3 region is CASSLKPGQALSPLHF. As DNA, the CDR3 is TGTGCCAGCAGTCTAAAGCCGGGACAGGCACTTTCACCCCTCCACTTT.

This clone has a single count. The J gene is TRBJ2-6, the V gene TRBV19, with D tentatively TRBD1 (5 bases). The CDR3 runs 14 residues. Germline CDR1 reads LNHDA; CDR2 reads SQIVND (reference sequence). Trimming pared 7 bases from V and 4 bases from J, leaving 11 bases between. CDR3 in amino acids: CASISRAGANVLTF. CDR3 sequence (DNA): TGTGCCAGTATCAGCAGGGCCGGGGCCAACGTCCTGACTTTC.

The rearrangement uses TRBV7-2 and TRBJ2-3; the D gene is possibly TRBD2 (6 bases). There are 14 residues in the CDR3. V dropped 5 bases and J dropped 0 bases, with 9 bases sitting between them. Germline assignment: CDR1 SGHTA and CDR2 FQGNSA. This CDR3 reads CASSPGTSTDTQYF. The CDR3 DNA is TGTGCCAGCAGCCCCGGGACTAGCACAGATACGCAGTATTTT.

Details on this clone: Germline is not matched at one junction end, which may reflect a read error. This chain joins TRBV7-9 and TRBJ2-7; 7 nucleotides line up with TRBD1. Per germline, CDR1 SEHNR and CDR2 FQNEAQ (reference sequence). This CDR3 has 14 residues. CDR3 region: CASSQRDRGGEQHF. The CDR3 region has the DNA TGTGCCAGCAGCCAAAGGGACCGAGGGGGCGAGCAGCACTTC.

This clone was detected once. The rearrangement links TRBV5-4 to TRBJ2-7; unclear D gene. The CDR3 spans 11 residues. The ends were cut back, 1 base at V and 7 bases at J, with 6 bases in the middle. Germline values: CDR1 SGHNT, CDR2 YYREEE (reference sequence). CDR3 DNA: TGTGCCAGCAGCTTGATTGGGGAGCAGTACTTC. It translates to CASSLIGEQYF.

This sequence joins TRBV5-1 and TRBJ2-1, with a tentative D call TRBD1 (5 bases). V gave up 0 bases and J gave up 8 bases, with 15 bases separating them. The germline CDR1 and CDR2 sequences are SGHRS and YFSETQ. The CDR3 runs 15 residues. The CDR3 spells CASSLGHTGSHEQFF. In DNA, the CDR3 is TGCGCCAGCAGCTTGGGTCATACAGGTTCTCATGAGCAGTTCTTC. Full variable domain (outside the CDR3, taken from reference TRBV5-1 and TRBJ2-1): KAGVTQTPRYLIKTRGQQVTLSCSPISGHRSVSWYQQTPGQGLQFLFEYFSETQRNKGNFPGRFSGRQFSNSRSEMNVSTLELGDSALYLCASSLGHTGSHEQFFGPGTRLTVL.

The chain carries TRBV10-2 and TRBJ1-1; D is unclear. The CDR3 contains 12 residues. The germline CDR1 and CDR2 sequences are WSHSY and SAAADI. Trimming shortened V by 7 bases and J by 1 base, and 7 bases separated the two germline ends. The CDR3 is CASTVGNTEAFF. CDR3 bases: TGCGCCAGCACGGTGGGGAACACTGAAGCTTTCTTT.

The genes are TRBV9 and TRBJ1-3; 7 nucleotides align to TRBD1. The trim removed 0 bases at V and 1 base at J, leaving 10 bases unmatched. This CDR3 is built from 18 residues. The germline CDR1 and CDR2 sequences are SGDLS and YYNGEE. Here the CDR3 DNA reads TGTGCCAGCAGCGTAGGACTAGGGGGCGCCATGTCTGGAAACACCATATATTTT. The encoded protein is CASSVGLGGAMSGNTIYF.

The chain uses TRBV7-9 and TRBJ1-6; tentative D call: TRBD1 (6 bases). The CDR3 contains 14 residues. Trimming pared 4 bases from V and 3 bases from J, leaving 7 bases between. Germline V gene lookup returns CDR1 SEHNR and CDR2 FQNEAQ (reference sequence). The CDR3 loop reads CASSSGHYNSPLHF. The DNA for the CDR3 is TGTGCCAGCAGCTCGGGACACTATAATTCACCCCTCCACTTT.

This chain connects TRBV23-1 to TRBJ1-2, with 11 positions matching TRBD1. TRBV23-1 is an open reading frame whose function is uncertain. CDR3 length: 17 residues. V lost 7 bases and J lost 8; bases outside the gene matches: 18. The CDR3 is CASNLSGQGGMVGGYTF. CDR3 in DNA: TGCGCCAGCAACCTATCGGGACAGGGGGGCATGGTAGGCGGCTACACCTTC.

The chain carries TRBV7-9 and TRBJ1-2, with 8 positions matching TRBD1. After removal of 5 bases from V and 1 base from J, the junction contained 12 bases not matched to a gene. The CDR3 covers 17 residues. Germline CDR1 reads SEHNR; CDR2 reads FQNEAQ (reference sequence). Here the CDR3 DNA reads TGTGCCAGCAGCGATGGGACAGGACGAACCTTTAACTATGGCTACACCTTC. This sequence encodes CASSDGTGRTFNYGYTF.

The chain couples TRBV7-6 to TRBJ2-1, with 7 bases that match TRBD2. The junction had 10 bases not matched to a gene; V was cut back by 2 bases and J by 3 bases. Germline-derived CDR1 and CDR2 are SGHVS and FNYEAQ. The CDR3 runs to 17 residues. The CDR3 sequence: CASSLKTSLARYNEQFF. Written as DNA, the CDR3 is TGTGCCAGCAGCTTAAAGACTAGCCTAGCGCGCTACAATGAGCAGTTCTTC.

The rearrangement uses TRBV20-1 and TRBJ1-4; no clear D gene. From germline, CDR1 is DFQATT and CDR2 SNEGSKA (reference sequence). The germline V and J ends were trimmed by 2 bases and 7 bases, with 5 bases remaining between them. The CDR3 consists of 11 residues. CDR3 in amino acids: CSARLGEKLFF. The CDR3 bases are TGCAGTGCTAGATTGGGTGAAAAACTGTTTTTT.

The chain uses TRBV10-2 and TRBJ1-1; no clear D. Trimming removed 2 bases from V and 1 base from J, with 20 bases in between. The CDR3 contains 18 residues. Germline CDR1 reads WSHSY; CDR2 reads SAAADI. CDR3 DNA sequence: TGCGCCAGCAGTGAGCCCCGGTCGGGTCGGTGGACGAACACTGAAGCTTTCTTT. Translation: CASSEPRSGRWTNTEAFF.

CDR3 in DNA: TGCGCCAGCAGTGAGGTACCACGCTACACAGGGAAGAACACTGAAGCTTTCTTT. It specifies CASSEVPRYTGKNTEAFF. The chain combines TRBV10-2 with TRBJ1-1; a possible D gene is TRBD1 (6 bases). The germline V gene has CDR1 WSHSY and CDR2 SAAADI. V was clipped by 2 bases and J by 1 base, with 20 bases between them. This CDR3 has 18 amino acids.

The rearrangement uses TRBV30 and TRBJ1-4; D ambiguous. The CDR3 is 13 amino acids. The germline V gene has CDR1 GTSNPN and CDR2 SVGIG (reference sequence). Trimming took 1 base from V and 3 from J, leaving 6 bases between them. CDR3 DNA: TGTGCCTGGAGTGGGGATTCTAATGAAAAACTGTTTTTT. This encodes CAWSGDSNEKLFF.

V gene TRBV11-2 combines with J gene TRBJ1-3; maybe TRBD1 (5 bases). Trimming left V 1 base short and J 4 bases short, with 14 bases between. The CDR3 totals 16 residues. Looked up from germline, CDR1 is SGHAT and CDR2 is FQNNGV. The chain's CDR3 is CASSLGAQGAGNTIYF. The CDR3 DNA follows: TGTGCCAGCAGCTTAGGGGCGCAGGGAGCAGGAAACACCATATATTTT.

The rearrangement joins TRBV10-2 to TRBJ1-5; D gene uncertain. The CDR3 spans 12 residues. The ends were cut back, 8 bases at V and 8 bases at J, with 13 bases in the middle. CDR1 and CDR2 (germline): WSHSY, SAAADI. The CDR3 sequence: CASAERREPQHF. As DNA, the CDR3 is TGCGCCAGCGCTGAAAGAAGGGAGCCCCAGCATTTT.

The chain has TRBV4-1 and TRBJ1-5; TRBD1 might be the D (5 bases). The V gene lost 1 base and the J gene lost 5 bases, with 15 bases spanning the gap. Germline CDR1 MGHRA, CDR2 YSYEKL. The CDR3 is made up of 16 amino acids. This chain's CDR3 is CASSQGGGGYDQPQHF. The CDR3 nucleotides read TGCGCCAGCAGCCAAGGCGGGGGGGGTTACGATCAGCCCCAGCATTTT.

The chain is built from TRBV15 and TRBJ1-5; the D is unclear. The CDR3 sequence is 12 residues long. Trimming removed 6 bases from V and 0 bases from J, with 3 bases in between. Germline V CDR1 and CDR2: LNHNV, YYDKDF (reference sequence). The CDR3 is CATRNSNQPQHF. CDR3 in DNA: TGTGCCACCAGAAATAGCAATCAGCCCCAGCATTTT.

CDR3 DNA: TGTGCCAGCAGCTTAGCCCGACTCGGTGAAGCTTTCTTT. Its translation: CASSLARLGEAFF. The V call is TRBV11-3, the J call TRBJ1-1; no definite D call. The CDR3 contains 13 residues. Trimming removed 1 base at V and 7 bases at J, with 10 bases between. CDR1 SGHNT and CDR2 YENEEA come from the germline V gene.

About this clone: The same CDR3 can be traced to other DNA sequences in this sample. The chain links TRBV5-4 to TRBJ2-2; 11 bases are shared with TRBD2. CDR3 length: 17 residues. J was trimmed by 0 bases and V by 3 bases; bases with no gene match: 4. CDR1 and CDR2 from the germline V gene are SGHNT and YYREEE (reference sequence). The CDR3 spells CASSSGTSGANTGELFF. The CDR3, as DNA: TGTGCCAGCAGCTCCGGGACTAGCGGCGCGAACACCGGGGAGCTGTTTTTT.